The clone carrying this T cell receptor beta chain was seen a single time. No antigen is known for it. One end of the junction varies from germline; a read error may be responsible. TCRdb independently ran MiXCR on the RT-PCR reads; one entry per CDR3 protein. The sample contains 530,000 or so distinct CDR3 sequences, approximately 15% of which appear only once. The data derive from a study of response to subunit inactivated influenza vaccine. Notes on the study in general: T cells newly recruited by each seasonal influenza vaccination are few, the authors suggested.

The CDR3 totals 12 residues. CDR1 and CDR2 from the germline V gene are SGHRS and YFSETQ. Material: PBMCs from blood, obtained less than 13 days after vaccination. The receptor's source is a man aged 45 to 65 who received an inactivated influenza vaccine. The chain is built from TRBV5-1 and TRBJ2-2; D is unresolved. In DNA, the CDR3 is TGCGCCAGCCGACTGCCCACCGTGGAGCTGTTTTTT. Protein: CASRLPTVELFF.